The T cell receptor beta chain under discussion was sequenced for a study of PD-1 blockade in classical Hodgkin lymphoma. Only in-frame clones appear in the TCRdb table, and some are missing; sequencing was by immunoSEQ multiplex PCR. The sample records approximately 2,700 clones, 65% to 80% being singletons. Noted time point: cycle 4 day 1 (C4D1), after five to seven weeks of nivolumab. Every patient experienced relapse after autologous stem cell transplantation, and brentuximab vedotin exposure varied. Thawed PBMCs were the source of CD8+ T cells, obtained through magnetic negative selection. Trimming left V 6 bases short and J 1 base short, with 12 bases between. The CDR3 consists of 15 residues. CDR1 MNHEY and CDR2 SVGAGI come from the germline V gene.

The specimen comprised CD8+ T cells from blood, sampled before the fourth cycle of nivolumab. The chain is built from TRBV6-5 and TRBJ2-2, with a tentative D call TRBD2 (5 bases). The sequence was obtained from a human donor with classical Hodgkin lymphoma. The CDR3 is CASSLNSGNTGELFF. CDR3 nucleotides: TGTGCCAGCAGCCTTAACAGCGGGAACACCGGGGAGCTGTTTTTT.